The entry that follows covers one T cell receptor (beta chain) sequence. This clonotype was observed a handful of times. Its antigen specificity is not known. Base quality data are lacking; no much larger clone is found one base away. This entry comes from a study of early T cells in non-severe SARS-CoV-2 infection (dated by TCRdb to the early 2020s). For context, the study as a whole: Because TCR sequencing was done on bulk RNA from unsorted whole blood, the alpha and beta chains could not be paired.

General study outcomes and caveats: Matching against VDJdb was skewed toward anti-spike CD8 responses, likely underestimated virus-specific expansions, and missed private and CD4 specificities.

Including the terminal cysteine and phenylalanine, the CDR3 comprises 11 residues. The entry retains the CDR3 DNA only, 33 bases that are in frame from base 1. CDR1 SNHLY and CDR2 FYNNEI are derived from the germline V gene. Trimming costs V 6 bases and J 3 bases, and their ends lie 6 bases apart. Set within a cohort of healthcare workers in London, UK, this nested case-control study involved weekly PCR testing of nasopharyngeal swabs along with blood sampling. Healthcare workers were recruited during the week of the UK lockdown, between 23 and 31 March 2020, and followed weekly for up to roughly 15 weeks. Receptor amplification or capture employed 5' RACE. The reads were generated on a NextSeq 500. The TCR library protocol attached unique molecular identifiers to individual cDNA molecules to correct for sequencing error and PCR bias. Both TCR alpha and beta chains were sequenced, and tight co-correlation was observed between alpha and beta sequence abundances in each sample. Under the source paper's analysis protocol: V gene, J gene and CDR3 annotation of TCR sequences was performed with Decombinator V4. TCRs were defined as expanded if a significant change between any two time points was detected under a Poisson model with p below 0.0001. TCR abundances were normalised to the total number of TCRs sequenced in each sample and reported as counts per million. MAIT TCRs were defined by TRAV1-2 paired with TRAJ12, TRAJ20 or TRAJ33, and iNKT TCRs by TRAV10 paired with TRAJ18. A search of VDJdb, accessed on 1 November 2021, was run for TCRs annotated to CMV, EBV and SARS-CoV-2, with TCRs annotated for multiple antigens excluded. Through fastp at Q25 and MiXCR, TCRdb rebuilt clones from the public reads, retaining in-frame beta chains. A single entry per CDR3 protein holds the most common genes and DNA from its merged rows. These V and J calls derive from TCRdb rather than the authors' analysis. Here the sample has about 80,000 distinct CDR3 sequences; 9% to 15% occur a single time. Of the sample, roughly 15% is held by the ten largest clones.

The clonotype originates from an adult who was a healthcare worker with PCR-confirmed SARS-CoV-2 infection or an uninfected control (not recorded which). The donor label of this sample is uncertain. Sequencing used whole blood, obtained at baseline. The chain is encoded by TRBV2 joined to TRBJ2-7, with the D segment identity uncertain. The nucleotide sequence is given as TGTGCCAGCAGCTTACACTACGAGCAGTACTTC. It is translated as CASSLHYEQYF.